What follows are 23 T cell receptor beta chains derived from one specimen sequenced in a study of cytomegalovirus exposure and HLA in healthy donors. The PCR had 60 Vbeta and 13 Jbeta primers. The assay was immunoSEQ multiplex PCR, and TCRdb's table has in-frame clones only and misses some. Among roughly 140,000 clones, roughly 79% were seen once, and the ten largest hold 0.5% to 0.85%. Source material: PBMCs. The receptors shown here come from a male donor in good health and CMV-seronegative.

V gene TRBV19 combines with J gene TRBJ2-5; possibly TRBD1 for D (5 bases). This CDR3 spans 14 amino acids. Trimming left V 6 bases short and J 3 bases short, with 14 bases between. Germline assignment: CDR1 LNHDA and CDR2 SQIVND (reference sequence). The CDR3 loop is CASRYSATEETQYF. CDR3 in DNA: TGTGCCAGTAGGTATAGTGCGACAGAAGAGACCCAGTACTTC.

This CDR3 is CASSYPRSLVPSEQYF. DNA of the CDR3: TGTGCCAGCAGCTACCCCCGGAGCCTTGTTCCTAGCGAGCAGTACTTC. V is TRBV5-4 and J is TRBJ2-7; D is ambiguous. The CDR3 totals 16 residues. In germline, CDR1 is SGHNT, CDR2 YYREEE (reference sequence). The V and J ends lost 3 bases and 6 bases respectively, with 22 bases between them.

The V call is TRBV5-6, the J call TRBJ1-6; 8 bases align to TRBD1. The CDR3 consists of 16 residues. Germline V gives CDR1 SGHDT, CDR2 YYEEEE. The trim removed 3 bases at V and 0 bases at J, leaving 2 bases unmatched. CDR3 residues: CASSSGTGSYNSPLHF. The CDR3 DNA sequence: TGTGCCAGCAGCTCTGGGACAGGCTCCTATAATTCACCCCTCCACTTT. Full variable domain (missing parts from reference TRBV5-6 and TRBJ1-6): DAGVTQSPTHLIKTRGQQVTLRCSPKSGHDTVSWYQQALGQGPQFIFQYYEEEERQRGNFPDRFSGHQFPNYSSELNVNALLLGDSALYLCASSSGTGSYNSPLHFGNGTRLTVT.

This clone has only one observation. In DNA form, the CDR3 reads TGTGCCAGCTCACCCTCCCTAGTGGATGAGCAGTTCTTC. This codes for CASSPSLVDEQFF. The chain is built from TRBV18 and TRBJ2-1; D not resolved. Trimming stripped 3 bases from V and 8 bases from J, with 11 bases between. This CDR3 is 13 amino acids long. Germline values: CDR1 KGHSH, CDR2 LQKENI.

Only a few counts were recorded for this clone. The genes are TRBV7-2 and TRBJ1-4, with 7 bases matching TRBD1. CDR3 size: 15 residues. Unmatched junction bases numbered 2, after V lost 4 bases and J lost 0 bases. Germline V gene data show CDR1 as SGHTA and CDR2 as FQGNSA. CDR3 DNA sequence: TGTGCCAGCAGCTCCAGGGGGACAACTAATGAAAAACTGTTTTTT. As protein: CASSSRGTTNEKLFF. Together with reference TRBV7-2 and TRBJ1-4, the CDR3 gives the full variable domain: GAGVSQSPSNKVTEKGKDVELRCDPISGHTALYWYRQSLGQGLEFLIYFQGNSAPDKSGLPSDRFSAERTGGSVSTLTIQRTQQEDSAVYLCASSSRGTTNEKLFFGSGTQLSVL.

The table lists this clone with a count of one. V gene TRBV27 combines with J gene TRBJ2-7, with 8 bases fitting TRBD2. The V and J ends lost 6 bases and 0 bases, in that order; junction bases with no gene match: 4. The CDR3 runs to 14 residues. Per germline, CDR1 MNHEY and CDR2 SMNVEV (reference sequence). The CDR3 DNA reads TGTGCCAGCAGCATAAGCGGGAGCTCCTACGAGCAGTACTTC. The encoded protein is CASSISGSSYEQYF.

The CDR3 here is CASSLSGSGGGYTF. In DNA form, the CDR3 reads TGTGCCAGCAGTTTATCTGGCTCGGGGGGAGGCTACACCTTC. This chain links TRBV27 with TRBJ1-2; possible D gene TRBD1, 5 bases. Trimming removed 0 bases from V and 8 bases from J, with 13 bases in between. The CDR3 length is 14 residues. Germline V gene data show CDR1 as MNHEY and CDR2 as SMNVEV (reference sequence).

The chain couples TRBV6-5 to TRBJ2-5; a possible D gene is TRBD2 (5 bases). Trimming cost V 5 bases and J 3 bases, with 13 bases left between them. Germline lookup yields CDR1 MNHEY and CDR2 SVGAGI. This CDR3 is built from 14 residues. The CDR3 loop reads CASSPGVGKETQYF. Written as DNA, the CDR3 is TGTGCCAGCAGTCCCGGGGTAGGAAAAGAGACCCAGTACTTC.

The J gene is TRBJ2-5, the V gene TRBV6-4; D is unresolved. The CDR3 totals 13 residues. V was pared by 8 bases and J by 1 base, with 11 bases between. Per germline, CDR1 MRHNA and CDR2 SNTAGT. The CDR3 DNA sequence: TGTGCCAGCTCAGAAACGTGCCAAGAGACCCAGTACTTC. It specifies CASSETCQETQYF.

The chain couples TRBV4-1 to TRBJ2-7, with 9 bases that match TRBD2. This CDR3 region has 15 residues. Losses at the gene ends were 4 bases for V and 9 bases for J; bases not matched to a gene: 13. The V gene's germline CDR1 is MGHRA and CDR2 YSYEKL. CDR3 protein: CASSPPTSGTAGQYF. In DNA form, the CDR3 reads TGCGCCAGCAGCCCCCCGACTAGCGGAACCGCCGGGCAGTACTTC.

The sample holds a few counts of this clone. This chain connects TRBV10-3 to TRBJ1-1, with D unresolved. V was cut by 6 bases and J by 2 bases, with 7 bases left in between. The CDR3 has 12 amino acids. CDR1 and CDR2 (germline): ENHRY, SYGVKD. The CDR3 loop is CAISTVNTEAFF. CDR3 nucleotide sequence: TGTGCCATCAGCACGGTAAACACTGAAGCTTTCTTT.

The V gene is TRBV11-2, the J gene TRBJ2-1, with TRBD2 identical over 9 bases. There are 16 residues in the CDR3. Germline V gene data show CDR1 as SGHAT and CDR2 as FQNNGV. With 0 bases clipped from V and 7 bases from J, the junction kept 7 bases outside the gene matches. The CDR3 DNA sequence: TGTGCCAGCAGCTTAGAAGGGACTAGCATGAGGAATGAGCAGTTCTTC. The encoded protein is CASSLEGTSMRNEQFF.

The rearrangement joins TRBV27 to TRBJ1-2; TRBD1 agrees at 9 bases. V dropped 5 bases and J dropped 7; count of bases not matched to a gene: 8. The length of the CDR3 is 14 residues. Looked up from germline, CDR1 is MNHEY and CDR2 is SMNVEV (reference sequence). The CDR3 reads CASSQGTGYGGYTF. The CDR3 coding sequence is TGTGCCAGCAGTCAGGGGACAGGGTACGGTGGCTACACCTTC.

The chain has TRBV5-1 and TRBJ2-1; 8 bases line up with TRBD2. V was pared by 1 base and J by 6 bases, with 0 bases of the junction left unmatched. The germline CDR1 and CDR2 sequences are SGHRS and YFSETQ. This CDR3 region has 13 residues. The CDR3 DNA is TGCGCCAGCAGCTTGCTAGCGGGCAATGAGCAGTTCTTC. This sequence encodes CASSLLAGNEQFF.

This clone was observed a few times. This sequence joins TRBV27 and TRBJ1-1; D is perhaps TRBD1 (5 bases). V was clipped by 2 bases and J by 3 bases, with 10 bases between them. Germline CDR1 reads MNHEY; CDR2 reads SMNVEV (reference sequence). The CDR3 contains 14 residues. CDR3: CASSLMGGYTEAFF. CDR3 DNA sequence: TGTGCCAGCAGTTTAATGGGGGGATACACTGAAGCTTTCTTT.

V gene TRBV7-8 combines with J gene TRBJ1-2; 7 bases align to TRBD1. Germline assignment: CDR1 SGHVS and CDR2 FQNEAQ. The trim removed 3 bases at V and 5 bases at J, leaving 6 bases unmatched. This CDR3 has 14 amino acids. CDR3 DNA: TGTGCCAGCAGCTTCCTCGAACAGGGGTATGGCTACACCTTC. It codes for CASSFLEQGYGYTF.

This chain links TRBV10-3 with TRBJ2-7; D is unresolved. CDR1 and CDR2 from the germline V gene are ENHRY and SYGVKD. V lost 8 bases to trimming and J lost 6 bases, with 20 bases between them. The CDR3 runs to 14 residues. The CDR3 nucleotides read TGTGCCATCGCGGATACTACCCGGTCCCCCGAGCAGTACTTC. Amino acid sequence: CAIADTTRSPEQYF.

J is TRBJ2-1 and V is TRBV6-5; 11 positions agree with TRBD2. The J segment lost 4 bases and the V segment lost 2 bases, leaving 4 bases of the junction unmatched. From germline, CDR1 is MNHEY and CDR2 SVGAGI. This CDR3 spans 16 amino acids. The CDR3 loop reads CASSYDGTSGYNEQFF. The CDR3 DNA reads as TGTGCCAGCAGTTACGACGGGACTAGCGGATACAATGAGCAGTTCTTC.

The chain links TRBV27 to TRBJ2-7; D unresolved. Trimming took off 0 bases at V and 2 bases at J, with 8 bases between the two ends. Germline CDR1 reads MNHEY; CDR2 reads SMNVEV (reference sequence). This CDR3 has 14 amino acids. CDR3 loop: CASSLSAETYEQYF. The CDR3 DNA reads as TGTGCCAGCAGTTTATCAGCCGAAACCTACGAGCAGTACTTC.

In DNA form, the CDR3 reads TGTGCCAGCTCACCACCTATCCCTCAAACACAGGGGGCGCGTTGCTACGAGCAGTACTTC. Residues: CASSPPIPQTQGARCYEQYF. J is TRBJ2-7 and V is TRBV18; TRBD1 aligns across 9 bases. The CDR3 extends over 20 amino acids. V lost 0 bases to trimming and J lost 3 bases; unmatched junction nucleotides: 18. The germline CDR1 and CDR2 sequences are KGHSH and LQKENI.

The chain recombines TRBV7-6 with TRBJ2-1; 15 nucleotides align to TRBD2. The CDR3 consists of 20 residues. CDR1 and CDR2 (germline): SGHVS, FNYEAQ. V was clipped by 4 bases and J by 4 bases; unmatched bases: 14. In nucleotides, the CDR3 is TGTGCCAGCAGCTCGAAAACAATAGGGACTAGCGGGGGGCGGTACAATGAGCAGTTCTTC. Translating it yields CASSSKTIGTSGGRYNEQFF.

This clone was seen a few times. The chain has TRBV7-8 and TRBJ2-1; 11 bases line up with TRBD2. The germline V gene encodes CDR1 SGHVS and CDR2 FQNEAQ. With V trimmed by 2 bases and J by 9 bases, 9 bases remained unmatched. The length of the CDR3 is 16 residues. CDR3 protein: CASSLPLAGGQGEQFF. The DNA for the CDR3 is TGTGCCAGCAGCTTACCCCTAGCGGGGGGCCAGGGTGAGCAGTTCTTC.

The chain joins TRBV5-6 to TRBJ2-7, with 7 bases that match TRBD2. Trimming took 3 bases from V and 0 from J; bases not matched to a gene: 6. The germline V gene encodes CDR1 SGHDT and CDR2 YYEEEE. This CDR3 contains 15 residues. In DNA, the CDR3 is TGTGCCAGCAGCTCCTTAGGGACTAACTCCTACGAGCAGTACTTC. This encodes CASSSLGTNSYEQYF. Supplemented by reference TRBV5-6 and TRBJ2-7, the full variable domain reads DAGVTQSPTHLIKTRGQQVTLRCSPKSGHDTVSWYQQALGQGPQFIFQYYEEEERQRGNFPDRFSGHQFPNYSSELNVNALLLGDSALYLCASSSLGTNSYEQYFGPGTRLTVT.